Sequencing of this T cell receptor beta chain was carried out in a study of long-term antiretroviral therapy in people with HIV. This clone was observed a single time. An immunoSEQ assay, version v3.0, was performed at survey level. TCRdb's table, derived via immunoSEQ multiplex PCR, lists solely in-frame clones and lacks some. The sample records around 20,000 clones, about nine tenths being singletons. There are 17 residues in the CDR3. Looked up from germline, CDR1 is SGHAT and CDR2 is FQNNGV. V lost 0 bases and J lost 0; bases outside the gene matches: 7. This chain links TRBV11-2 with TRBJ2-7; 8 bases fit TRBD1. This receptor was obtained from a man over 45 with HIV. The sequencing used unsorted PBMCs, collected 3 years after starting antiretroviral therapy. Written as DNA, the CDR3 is TGTGCCAGCAGCTTAGAAAATCAGGGGGCTATCTCCTACGAGCAGTACTTC. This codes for CASSLENQGAISYEQYF.